This TCR beta chain is from a study of blood T cell repertoires in COVID-19. In the study overall: The cDNA or gDNA used as material had been derived from T cells, B-cell-depleted T cells, or PBMCs.

CDR3 size: 13 residues. CDR1 is MNHEY and CDR2 is SVGAGI in the germline V gene. V lost 0 bases, J lost 7 bases, and 10 bases lay in between. This clone was observed a few times. Sequencing was performed with immunoSEQ multiplex PCR; in TCRdb, only in-frame clones are kept and a portion is missing. The table has roughly 210,000 clones, around 80% seen once. The chain recombines TRBV6-5 with TRBJ2-7; D unresolved. The clonotype was recovered from a woman older than 75 with COVID-19, enrolled during active disease. Specimen: peripheral blood. DNA of the CDR3: TGTGCCAGCAGTTACTCTGGCGGCTGGGAGCAGTACTTC. It specifies CASSYSGGWEQYF.